The table lists the clone carrying this T cell receptor beta chain with a count of one. What it binds is unknown. CDR3 length: 16 residues. Deletions cut 6 bases from V and 4 bases from J, with 21 bases between. In germline, CDR1 is SSHAT, CDR2 FNYEAQ (reference sequence). This sample's time point: newly diagnosed, previously untreated cHL patient sample. The comparison group had newly diagnosed, previously untreated classical Hodgkin lymphoma. The source of the sample is a study of PD-1 blockade in classical Hodgkin lymphoma. Using immunoSEQ multiplex PCR, the repertoire was profiled, and TCRdb retains in-frame clones only, with some absent. Of tens of thousands of clones listed, approximately 90% are singletons. General observations from the study: Healthy donors reportedly exceeded newly diagnosed patients in baseline TCR diversity.

Source material: peripheral blood mononuclear cells (PBMCs). This receptor was taken from a human donor with classical Hodgkin lymphoma. The chain joins TRBV7-7 to TRBJ1-1, with a tentative D call TRBD1 (5 bases). The CDR3 DNA is TGTGCCAGCAGGGCGGGACGGACCATCCTTGCCACTGAAGCTTTCTTT. Protein: CASRAGRTILATEAFF.